This note documents a single TCR beta chain sequence. The data were obtained in a study of blood T cell repertoires in COVID-19. Turning to the study itself: Samples representing acute and convalescent COVID-19 were sourced from the United States, Italy and Spain. In each case, the material was cDNA or gDNA derived from T cells, B-cell-depleted T cells, or PBMCs.

As processed by the authors: Quantification of nucleated cells was approximated via reference gene primer amplification. The table came from immunoSEQ multiplex PCR; TCRdb's copy has only in-frame clones and leaves some out. That table furnishes V, J and clone size, whereas the DNA furnished D and trimming. The sample lists 210,000 or so clones, 70% to 90% occurring once. Per germline, CDR1 MDHEN and CDR2 SYDVKM. Trimming removed 5 bases at V and 6 bases at J, with 20 bases between. This CDR3 spans 16 amino acids. The clonotype originates from a woman in her thirties or forties with acute or convalescent COVID-19. Sequencing was performed on peripheral blood. The chain recombines TRBV28 with TRBJ1-5; perhaps TRBD1 as D (6 bases). The CDR3 loop reads CASSQGQSSSFQPQHF. In nucleotides, the CDR3 is TGTGCCAGCAGTCAAGGACAGTCTAGCAGTTTTCAGCCCCAGCATTTT.